A single TCR beta chain is shown here with its context. Its antigen remains unidentified. The data were taken from a study of cytomegalovirus exposure and HLA in healthy donors. Whole-study results and caveats: Association of 16,951 TCR beta sequences with HLA alleles was found at 0.05 false discovery rate in a later analysis.

This CDR3 spans 15 amino acids. Germline-derived CDR1 and CDR2 are SGHTA and FQGTGA. V was clipped by 1 base and J by 2 bases, with 8 bases between them. PCR used 60 Vbeta primers and 13 Jbeta primers. Measured with immunoSEQ multiplex PCR; TCRdb has only the in-frame clones, and not every one. The repertoire holds over 150,000 clones, with 65% to 90% as singletons. The V call is TRBV7-3, the J call TRBJ2-2, with TRBD2 as a possible D gene (5 bases). The sequence was obtained from a man aged 45-65 years in good health and CMV-seropositive. The specimen was PBMCs. CDR3 sequence: CASSLNDYNTGELFF. In nucleotides, the CDR3 is TGTGCCAGCAGCTTAAACGACTATAACACCGGGGAGCTGTTTTTT.